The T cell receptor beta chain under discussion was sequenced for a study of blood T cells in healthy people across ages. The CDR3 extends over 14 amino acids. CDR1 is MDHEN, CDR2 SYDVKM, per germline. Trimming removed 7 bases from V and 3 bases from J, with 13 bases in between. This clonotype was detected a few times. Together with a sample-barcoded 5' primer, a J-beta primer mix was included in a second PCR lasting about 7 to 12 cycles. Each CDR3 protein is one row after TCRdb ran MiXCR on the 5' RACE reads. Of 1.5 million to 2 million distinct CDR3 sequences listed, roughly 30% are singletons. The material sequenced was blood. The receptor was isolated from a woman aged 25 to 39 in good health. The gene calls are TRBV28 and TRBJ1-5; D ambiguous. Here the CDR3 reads CASTQRWANQPQHF. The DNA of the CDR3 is TGTGCCAGCACCCAAAGGTGGGCCAATCAGCCCCAGCATTTT.